Reported below is one TCR beta chain. The antigen remains undetermined. Germline CDR1 and CDR2: MNHNS and SASEGT. This CDR3 has 14 residues. The V gene lost 7 bases and the J gene lost 6 bases, with 15 bases spanning the gap. The sample is drawn from a study of metastatic and nonmetastatic thyroid tumors. About the research overall: Blood and tumor or nodule tissue repertoires from malignant and benign thyroid patients were compared.

Prior to thyroid surgery, none of the patients had received any treatment. In the source study's methods: Clinicopathological groups differed in CDR3, with these differences serving to build a distant-metastasis classifier for papillary thyroid cancer. From the PCR reads, TCRdb re-called clones with MiXCR. TCRdb's processing, not the study's, gives the V and J calls here. This sample yields 30,000 to 35,000 clones, of which roughly 15% are seen a single time; approximately 18% belongs to the top ten. Overall study results and limits: Significantly higher TCR beta diversity was reportedly seen in malignant thyroid tumors than benign nodules, in blood and tumor.

The chain couples TRBV6-1 to TRBJ2-2; D might be TRBD2 (6 bases). The material sequenced was blood. This sequence was found in a male donor with papillary thyroid cancer or a benign thyroid nodule (not recorded which). Some clones in this sample may be carry-over from other donors' samples. The CDR3 spells CASTNLGGAGELFF. CDR3 sequence (DNA): TGTGCCAGCACGAATCTCGGGGGAGCCGGGGAGCTGTTTTTT.